Listed here is a single TCR beta chain. The clone's antigen remains unknown. Per-nucleotide qualities are absent, and no much larger clonotype sits a single base away. The entire isolated RNA was reverse transcribed using the High Capacity cDNA Reverse Transcription Kit, and thus expressed TCRB transcripts were sequenced. Naive, central memory and regulatory T cell samples underwent deep immunoSEQ sequencing, averaging about 3.57 million total reads per sample. Sorted cells were lysed in RLT buffer, and RNA was extracted using DNase-treated RNeasy Micro or Mini kits according to cell number. To prevent cross-contamination, each cell subset was processed individually, whereas patient and healthy donor samples were processed jointly. The immunoSEQ multiplex PCR was used to amplify TCRB sequences from cDNA, yielding 87-bp fragments that span the CDR3 region. Amplicons were sequenced on the Illumina HiSeq platform. Processing in the source paper ran as follows. Synthetic template baselines were used to correct PCR bias computationally, reads within Hamming distance 2 were collapsed together, and singletons that could not be merged were discarded. Reads were aligned against IMGT so that V, D and J genes, CDR3 length and insertions or deletions at six rearrangement sites could be assigned. Within each subset, clonotype counts were normalized to the number of sorted cells before true diversity and Gini coefficients were calculated with the tcR R package. Repertoire sharing was quantified using the overlap coefficient calculated on TCRB nucleotide sequences. The table was pulled from immuneACCESS by TCRdb, which kept in-frame rearrangements only. Such tables lose some clones; where checked, under half of the loss comes from unresolved V genes, and the rest has no known cause. V and J calls and clone size follow that table, whereas D and trimming were derived from the DNA. For this sample there are around 340,000 clones; 6.5% to 10% appear just once. The ten largest clones represent roughly 0.44% of the sample.

A single peripheral blood draw of roughly 0.11 L on average was collected from each donor into heparinised tubes. Naive, central memory, regulatory and stem cell-like memory CD4+ T cells were sorted on a BD FACSAria II using a panel including CD45RO, CCR7, CD25, CD127, CD95 and CD27. All sorted populations exceeded 98% purity. Right away, PBMCs were isolated by Lymphoprep density gradient centrifugation and were stained directly, with no culture step. So that batch effects would be minimized, each experiment stained and sorted samples in pairs, pairing one healthy donor with one patient. The data are from a study of beta chain features in type 1 diabetes (dated by TCRdb to the late 2010s). As for the study more broadly: Mean age, gender distribution, total cell number and subset yield did not differ between patients and healthy donors. In the study, TCRB repertoires of sorted circulating CD4+ T cell subsets from recently diagnosed type 1 diabetes patients were compared with those of matched healthy donors. Naive and central memory subsets were obtained from all 30 or so donors, but regulatory and stem cell-like memory subsets were isolated from only 8 patients and about 8 healthy donors. Across all samples, fewer than 110,000,000 sorted cells were examined, and cell number per subset correlated strongly with RNA yield. Broad study findings and their caveats: Shorter templates might be favored by PCR, yet because patient and control samples were amplified and corrected together, any such skew would affect both groups equally. Naive, central memory and regulatory TCRB repertoires appeared to be more alike among patients than among healthy donors. Type 1 diabetes patients showed a moderate but significant shortening of TCRB CDR3 length in all four CD4+ subsets. Fewer insertions and more nucleotide deletions at VDJ recombination sites were observed in patients with type 1 diabetes, implying thymic rearrangement abnormalities. Because small numbers of individuals were included in the HLA sub-analyses, any influence of HLA type on TCRB rearrangement was left unresolved. Because cDNA was sequenced instead of genomic DNA, highly expressing activated cells could be over-represented, though the groups showed no difference in activation or CD3 levels.

From the cysteine through the phenylalanine, the CDR3 covers 13 amino acids. Only CDR3 DNA remains: 39 bases, in frame from the first base. Sequences MNHNY (CDR1) and SVGAGI (CDR2) are obtained from the germline V gene (reference sequence). V is clipped by 7 bases and J by 3 bases, and the sequence between their germline boundaries is 13 bases long. This TCR came from a woman between 18 and 29 years old in good health. Recombination connected TRBV6-6 to TRBJ2-7, with a tentative D call of TRBD1 or TRBD2, each matching 5 bases. Sequenced material: central memory CD4+ T cells from blood. The CDR3 reads as follows: CASIGTQRYEQYF. The base sequence is TGTGCCAGCATAGGGACCCAACGCTACGAGCAGTACTTC.